This record concerns one TCR beta chain sequence. What it binds is not known. This entry is derived from a study of T cells after yellow fever vaccination. Study-level findings and limits: The CD4 compartment and the CD8 compartment contained a small share of clonotypes in common. Contamination of FACS-sorted repertoires by abundant clonotypes from the bulk population could occur. In post-booster samples, most primary-vaccination clones reappeared (approximately 97% CD4, approximately 91% CD8).

The CDR3 spans 11 residues. Germline V gene lookup returns CDR1 DFQATT and CDR2 SNEGSKA (reference sequence). MiXCR, applied by TCRdb to the 5' RACE reads, yields one record per CDR3 protein. The table includes just under 600,000 distinct CDR3 sequences, about 13% detected once. This specimen was PBMCs, taken on the day of the yellow fever booster vaccination. The rearrangement uses TRBV20-1 and TRBJ2-7; possibly TRBD1 for D (5 bases). This clonotype was obtained from a man aged 25 to 40 who received the YFV17D yellow fever vaccine. The chain's CDR3 is CSPFQGNEQYF. The CDR3 nucleotides are TGCAGCCCCTTCCAGGGAAACGAGCAGTACTTC.